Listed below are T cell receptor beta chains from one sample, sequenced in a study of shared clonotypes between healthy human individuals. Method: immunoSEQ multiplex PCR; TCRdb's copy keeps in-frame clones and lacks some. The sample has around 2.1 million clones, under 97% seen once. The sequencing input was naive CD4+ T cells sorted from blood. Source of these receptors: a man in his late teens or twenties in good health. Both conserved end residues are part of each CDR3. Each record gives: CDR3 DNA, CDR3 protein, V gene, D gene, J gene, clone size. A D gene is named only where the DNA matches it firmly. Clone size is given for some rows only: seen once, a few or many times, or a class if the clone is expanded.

cdr3_nt: TGTGCCAGCAGTGAAATCGGGTTTCCCACAGATACGCAGTATTTT
cdr3_aa: CASSEIGFPTDTQYF
v_call: TRBV6-1
d_call: -
j_call: TRBJ2-3
clone_size: -

cdr3_nt: TGCGCCAGCAGTCCACTAGTCGCCAATGAGCAGTTCTTC
cdr3_aa: CASSPLVANEQFF
v_call: TRBV5-1
d_call: -
j_call: TRBJ2-1
clone_size: once

cdr3_nt: TGTGCCAGCAGCTCGGGCCTACTAGCGGGAGGACGGTACGAGCAGTACTTC
cdr3_aa: CASSSGLLAGGRYEQYF
v_call: TRBV13
d_call: TRBD2
j_call: TRBJ2-7
clone_size: -

cdr3_nt: TGCGCCAGCAGCCAAGTCATCTCCCCCTGGAGGGGCTACACCTTC
cdr3_aa: CASSQVISPWRGYTF
v_call: TRBV4-3
d_call: -
j_call: TRBJ1-2
clone_size: -

cdr3_nt: TGTGCCTGGAGTGGATTCCCCACAGGGAAGGGGACTGAAGCTTTCTTT
cdr3_aa: CAWSGFPTGKGTEAFF
v_call: TRBV30
d_call: -
j_call: TRBJ1-1
clone_size: -

cdr3_nt: TGCAGCAAGTTACCCTCTGGGGCCAACGTCCTGACTTTC
cdr3_aa: CSKLPSGANVLTF
v_call: TRBV29-1
d_call: -
j_call: TRBJ2-6
clone_size: -

cdr3_nt: TGCGCCAGCAGCTTGGATGGACAGTCCTCCGAGCAGTACTTC
cdr3_aa: CASSLDGQSSEQYF
v_call: TRBV5-1
d_call: -
j_call: TRBJ2-7
clone_size: -

cdr3_nt: TGTGCCAGCAGCCAGAACGCACAGGGGAATGGAAACACCATATATTTT
cdr3_aa: CASSQNAQGNGNTIYF
v_call: TRBV7-3
d_call: TRBD1
j_call: TRBJ1-3
clone_size: -

cdr3_nt: TGTGCCAGCTCACCTGGGACTAGCGGGAGTACCACAGATACGCAGTATTTT
cdr3_aa: CASSPGTSGSTTDTQYF
v_call: TRBV18
d_call: TRBD2
j_call: TRBJ2-3
clone_size: -

cdr3_nt: TGTGCCAGCAGCCTCATTACTAGCGGGCGGGAGACCCAGTACTTC
cdr3_aa: CASSLITSGRETQYF
v_call: TRBV7-9
d_call: TRBD2
j_call: TRBJ2-5
clone_size: -

cdr3_nt: TGCGCCAGCAGCCAAGAGGGGGGGGCGAGCGGGGAGCTGTTTTTT
cdr3_aa: CASSQEGGASGELFF
v_call: TRBV4-3
d_call: -
j_call: TRBJ2-2
clone_size: -

cdr3_nt: TGTGCCAGCAACCAAGGGGGGAACACTGAAGCTTTCTTT
cdr3_aa: CASNQGGNTEAFF
v_call: TRBV9
d_call: -
j_call: TRBJ1-1
clone_size: -

cdr3_nt: TGTGCCAGCTCCTCCGAATCGGGGGACGGTGAATTTTTT
cdr3_aa: CASSSESGDGEFF
v_call: TRBV18
d_call: -
j_call: TRBJ1-4
clone_size: -

cdr3_nt: TGCGCCAGCAGCAACGAAGTTGTGTTTGGCTACACCTTC
cdr3_aa: CASSNEVVFGYTF
v_call: TRBV5-1
d_call: -
j_call: TRBJ1-2
clone_size: once

cdr3_nt: TGTGCCAAACTAGAATGCCCCTGCACAGATACGCAGTATTTT
cdr3_aa: CAKLECPCTDTQYF
v_call: TRBV19
d_call: -
j_call: TRBJ2-3
clone_size: -

cdr3_nt: TGTGCCACCAGACGGACAGGAGAGACCCAGTACTTC
cdr3_aa: CATRRTGETQYF
v_call: TRBV6-5
d_call: TRBD1
j_call: TRBJ2-5
clone_size: -

cdr3_nt: TGCGCCAGCAGTGTCGACGGCCACCGTACTGGAAACACCATATATTTT
cdr3_aa: CASSVDGHRTGNTIYF
v_call: TRBV10-1
d_call: -
j_call: TRBJ1-3
clone_size: -

cdr3_nt: TGTGCCAGCAGCTTTGGGGCAACTAATGAAAAACTGTTTTTT
cdr3_aa: CASSFGATNEKLFF
v_call: TRBV7-2
d_call: -
j_call: TRBJ1-4
clone_size: -

cdr3_nt: TGCAGCGTTGGTCGTCTGGCGGGACAACAAGAGACCCAGTACTTC
cdr3_aa: CSVGRLAGQQETQYF
v_call: TRBV29-1
d_call: -
j_call: TRBJ2-5
clone_size: -

cdr3_nt: TGCGCCAGCAGCCCGGACAGGGGGTTCACAGATACGCAGTATTTT
cdr3_aa: CASSPDRGFTDTQYF
v_call: TRBV5-1
d_call: TRBD1
j_call: TRBJ2-3
clone_size: -

cdr3_nt: TGCGCCAGCAGCCGGTGGGGTGGGGAGACCCAGTACTTC
cdr3_aa: CASSRWGGETQYF
v_call: TRBV4-1
d_call: -
j_call: TRBJ2-5
clone_size: -

cdr3_nt: TGTGCCAGCGCCTCAATCTACAATGAGCAGTTCTTC
cdr3_aa: CASASIYNEQFF
v_call: TRBV5-4
d_call: -
j_call: TRBJ2-1
clone_size: once

cdr3_nt: TGTGCCAGCAGCGTAGGACCTAGCGGGTGGATGGGCTACGAGCAGTACTTC
cdr3_aa: CASSVGPSGWMGYEQYF
v_call: TRBV9
d_call: TRBD2
j_call: TRBJ2-7
clone_size: -

cdr3_nt: TGTGCCAGCAGCTCCGGGACAGCGGGGATGTTTTCACCCCTCCACTTT
cdr3_aa: CASSSGTAGMFSPLHF
v_call: TRBV28
d_call: TRBD1
j_call: TRBJ1-6
clone_size: -

cdr3_nt: TGTGCCAGCAGTCAAACATACACTGAAGCTTTCTTT
cdr3_aa: CASSQTYTEAFF
v_call: TRBV6-1
d_call: -
j_call: TRBJ1-1
clone_size: -

cdr3_nt: TGTGCCAGCAGCTCCTTGGACAGATGGAATGAAAAACTGTTTTTT
cdr3_aa: CASSSLDRWNEKLFF
v_call: TRBV9
d_call: -
j_call: TRBJ1-4
clone_size: -

cdr3_nt: TGCGCCAGCAGTGCATCGGGGGTGGGCGAGCAGTACTTC
cdr3_aa: CASSASGVGEQYF
v_call: TRBV10-1
d_call: -
j_call: TRBJ2-7
clone_size: -

cdr3_nt: TGTGCCAGCAGCCAGGGACGAGGGGCTAATTCACCCCTCCACTTT
cdr3_aa: CASSQGRGANSPLHF
v_call: TRBV5-4
d_call: -
j_call: TRBJ1-6
clone_size: once

cdr3_nt: TGTGCCAGCAATGGACAGGGGGCGCCGGGAAACACCATATATTTT
cdr3_aa: CASNGQGAPGNTIYF
v_call: TRBV2
d_call: TRBD1
j_call: TRBJ1-3
clone_size: -

cdr3_nt: TGTGCCAGCAGCTTGAGTCAGGGGAATCAGCCCCAGCATTTT
cdr3_aa: CASSLSQGNQPQHF
v_call: TRBV5-8
d_call: -
j_call: TRBJ1-5
clone_size: -

cdr3_nt: TGTGCCAGCAGCCAACCAGGGACAGGGCAGAACGAGCAGTACTTC
cdr3_aa: CASSQPGTGQNEQYF
v_call: TRBV14
d_call: TRBD1
j_call: TRBJ2-7
clone_size: -

cdr3_nt: TGCGCCAGCAGCTTACAGGGGGCTGATTCACCCCTCCACTTT
cdr3_aa: CASSLQGADSPLHF
v_call: TRBV5-1
d_call: TRBD1
j_call: TRBJ1-6
clone_size: -

cdr3_nt: TGTGCCAGAAGGTATATTACAGGGGGACCGAACACTGAAGCTTTCTTT
cdr3_aa: CARRYITGGPNTEAFF
v_call: TRBV5-3
d_call: TRBD1
j_call: TRBJ1-1
clone_size: -

cdr3_nt: TGTGCCAGCAGTGAGTTGCTGAACACTGAAGCTTTCTTT
cdr3_aa: CASSELLNTEAFF
v_call: TRBV6-5
d_call: -
j_call: TRBJ1-1
clone_size: -

cdr3_nt: TGTGCCAGCAGCACACAGAGCTCTGGAAACACCATATATTTT
cdr3_aa: CASSTQSSGNTIYF
v_call: TRBV9
d_call: -
j_call: TRBJ1-3
clone_size: -

cdr3_nt: TGCGCCAGCAGCCAATCTACAGTCAACTACGAGCAGTACTTC
cdr3_aa: CASSQSTVNYEQYF
v_call: TRBV4-1
d_call: -
j_call: TRBJ2-7
clone_size: -

cdr3_nt: TGCGCCAGCAGAATTTCTGGTGAAGCTTTCTTT
cdr3_aa: CASRISGEAFF
v_call: TRBV5-1
d_call: -
j_call: TRBJ1-1
clone_size: -

cdr3_nt: TGTGCCAGCAGCGTAGGGGCAGGGACCATGAACACTGAAGCTTTCTTT
cdr3_aa: CASSVGAGTMNTEAFF
v_call: TRBV9
d_call: -
j_call: TRBJ1-1
clone_size: -

cdr3_nt: TGCGCCAGCAGCCGGGGGAATGAGCAGTTCTTC
cdr3_aa: CASSRGNEQFF
v_call: TRBV10-1
d_call: -
j_call: TRBJ2-1
clone_size: -

cdr3_nt: TGCAGCGTTCGGACAGGGTCGAACTATGGCTACACCTTC
cdr3_aa: CSVRTGSNYGYTF
v_call: TRBV29-1
d_call: TRBD1
j_call: TRBJ1-2
clone_size: -

cdr3_nt: TGTGCCAGCAGTGAAGGAACAGGTTCAAACTCCTACGAGCAGTACTTC
cdr3_aa: CASSEGTGSNSYEQYF
v_call: TRBV6-1
d_call: -
j_call: TRBJ2-7
clone_size: once

cdr3_nt: TGTGCCAGCAACCGGGGACAGGGGAGTTTAGAGAAACTGTTTTTT
cdr3_aa: CASNRGQGSLEKLFF
v_call: TRBV7-9
d_call: TRBD1
j_call: TRBJ1-4
clone_size: -

cdr3_nt: TGTGCCAGCAGCCAGGCGGGACTTCATACCTACGAGCAGTACTTC
cdr3_aa: CASSQAGLHTYEQYF
v_call: TRBV7-2
d_call: -
j_call: TRBJ2-7
clone_size: -

cdr3_nt: TGTGCCAGCAGCTTAGCTCCGGAGGGGGTCGGTGAAAAACTGTTTTTT
cdr3_aa: CASSLAPEGVGEKLFF
v_call: TRBV11-2
d_call: -
j_call: TRBJ1-4
clone_size: -

cdr3_nt: TGTGCCAGCAGTTTATCACAGGGATCCTATGGCTACACCTTC
cdr3_aa: CASSLSQGSYGYTF
v_call: TRBV28
d_call: -
j_call: TRBJ1-2
clone_size: -

cdr3_nt: TGTGCCAGCAGCCTAGGGACAGGGGCTTCGTTCGAGCAGTACTTC
cdr3_aa: CASSLGTGASFEQYF
v_call: TRBV7-9
d_call: TRBD1
j_call: TRBJ2-7
clone_size: -

cdr3_nt: TGTGCCAGCTCACTCCAGGGGGATGGCTACACCTTC
cdr3_aa: CASSLQGDGYTF
v_call: TRBV18
d_call: TRBD1
j_call: TRBJ1-2
clone_size: -

cdr3_nt: TGTGCCAGCAGGACTAGCGGGGGAAAGGAGCAGTTCTTC
cdr3_aa: CASRTSGGKEQFF
v_call: TRBV2
d_call: TRBD2
j_call: TRBJ2-1
clone_size: -

cdr3_nt: TGTGCCAGCAGTGGGGAAACTCGGGGTCAGCCCCAGCATTTT
cdr3_aa: CASSGETRGQPQHF
v_call: TRBV6-1
d_call: -
j_call: TRBJ1-5
clone_size: -

cdr3_nt: TGTGCCTGGACCCTGACCGCATCCAGCACAGATACGCAGTATTTT
cdr3_aa: CAWTLTASSTDTQYF
v_call: TRBV30
d_call: -
j_call: TRBJ2-3
clone_size: once